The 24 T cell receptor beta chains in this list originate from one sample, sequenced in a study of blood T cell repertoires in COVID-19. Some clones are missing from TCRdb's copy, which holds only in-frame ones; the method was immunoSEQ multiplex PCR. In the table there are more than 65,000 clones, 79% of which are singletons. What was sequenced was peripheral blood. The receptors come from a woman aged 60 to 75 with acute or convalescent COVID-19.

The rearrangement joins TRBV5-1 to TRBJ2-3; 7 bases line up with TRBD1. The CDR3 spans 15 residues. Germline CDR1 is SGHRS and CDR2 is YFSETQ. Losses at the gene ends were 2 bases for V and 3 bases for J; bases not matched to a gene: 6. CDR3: CASSFPTGMTDTQYF. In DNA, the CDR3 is TGCGCCAGCAGCTTCCCGACAGGGATGACAGATACGCAGTATTTT. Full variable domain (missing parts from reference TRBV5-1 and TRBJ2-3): KAGVTQTPRYLIKTRGQQVTLSCSPISGHRSVSWYQQTPGQGLQFLFEYFSETQRNKGNFPGRFSGRQFSNSRSEMNVSTLELGDSALYLCASSFPTGMTDTQYFGPGTRLTVL.

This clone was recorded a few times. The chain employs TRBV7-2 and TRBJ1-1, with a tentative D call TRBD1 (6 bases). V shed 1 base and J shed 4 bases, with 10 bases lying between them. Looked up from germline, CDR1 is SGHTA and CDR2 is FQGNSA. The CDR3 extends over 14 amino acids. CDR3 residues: CASSLGTAATEAFF. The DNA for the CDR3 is TGTGCCAGCAGCTTAGGGACAGCAGCCACTGAAGCTTTCTTT.

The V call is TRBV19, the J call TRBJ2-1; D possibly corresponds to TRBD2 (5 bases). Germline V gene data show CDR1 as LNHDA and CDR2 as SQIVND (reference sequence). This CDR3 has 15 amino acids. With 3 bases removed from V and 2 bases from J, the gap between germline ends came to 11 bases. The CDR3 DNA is TGTGCCAGTAGTATGTCACGGGGAACCTACAATGAGCAGTTCTTC. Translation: CASSMSRGTYNEQFF.

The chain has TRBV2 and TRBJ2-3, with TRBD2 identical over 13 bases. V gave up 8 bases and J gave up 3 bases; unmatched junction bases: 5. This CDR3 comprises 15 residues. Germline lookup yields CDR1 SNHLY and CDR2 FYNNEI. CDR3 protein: CASRLAGGATDTQYF. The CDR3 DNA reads TGTGCCAGCCGACTAGCGGGGGGAGCGACAGATACGCAGTATTTT.

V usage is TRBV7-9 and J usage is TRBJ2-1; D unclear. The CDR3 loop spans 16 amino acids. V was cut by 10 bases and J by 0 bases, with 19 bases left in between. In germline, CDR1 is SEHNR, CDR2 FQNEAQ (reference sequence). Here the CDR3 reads CATRPRAVSSYNEQFF. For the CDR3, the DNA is TGTGCCACCCGTCCTAGAGCTGTAAGCTCCTACAATGAGCAGTTCTTC.

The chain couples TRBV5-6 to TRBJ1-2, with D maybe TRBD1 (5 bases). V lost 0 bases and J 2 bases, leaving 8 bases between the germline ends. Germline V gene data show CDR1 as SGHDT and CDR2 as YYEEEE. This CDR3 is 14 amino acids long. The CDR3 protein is CASSLARQNYGYTF. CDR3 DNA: TGTGCCAGCAGCTTGGCCAGACAGAACTATGGCTACACCTTC.

CDR3 sequence reads: CASSAVSPNYGYTF. The CDR3 region has the DNA TGCGCCAGCAGTGCAGTATCCCCTAACTATGGCTACACCTTC. The chain joins TRBV10-2 to TRBJ1-2; no clear D gene. Trimming removed 4 bases from V and 0 bases from J, with 9 bases in between. CDR1 and CDR2 from the germline V gene are WSHSY and SAAADI. CDR3 length: 14 amino acids.

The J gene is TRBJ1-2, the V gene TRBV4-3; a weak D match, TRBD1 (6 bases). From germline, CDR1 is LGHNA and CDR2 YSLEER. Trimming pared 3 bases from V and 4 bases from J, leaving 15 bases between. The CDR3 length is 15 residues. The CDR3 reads CASSQEPDSFYGYTF. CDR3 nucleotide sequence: TGCGCCAGCAGCCAGGAACCGGACAGCTTCTATGGCTACACCTTC.

CDR3 in amino acids: CASSQIGTGNEKLFF. The CDR3 DNA sequence: TGTGCCAGCAGCCAAATCGGGACAGGAAATGAAAAACTGTTTTTT. The rearrangement uses TRBV3-1 (or the pseudogene TRBV3-2) and TRBJ1-4; 8 bases map to TRBD1. Germline assignment: CDR1 LGHDT and CDR2 YNNKEL (reference sequence). The CDR3 contains 15 residues. V gave up 2 bases and J gave up 5 bases; unmatched junction bases: 4.

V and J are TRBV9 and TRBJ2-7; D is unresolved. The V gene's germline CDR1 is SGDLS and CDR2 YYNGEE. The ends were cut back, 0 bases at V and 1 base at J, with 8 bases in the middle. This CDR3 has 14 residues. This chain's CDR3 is CASSVEQFSYEQYF. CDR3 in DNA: TGTGCCAGCAGCGTAGAACAGTTTTCCTACGAGCAGTACTTC.

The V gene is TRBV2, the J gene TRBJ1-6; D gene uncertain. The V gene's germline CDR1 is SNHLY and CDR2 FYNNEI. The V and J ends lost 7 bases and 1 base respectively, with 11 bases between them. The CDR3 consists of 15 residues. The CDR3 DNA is TGTGCCAGCAACCCAAGAGCGTCCTATAATTCACCCCTCCACTTT. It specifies CASNPRASYNSPLHF.

The CDR3 DNA is TGTGCCAGCAGCTTCTCCGGGGTTAACACTGAAGCTTTCTTT. It codes for CASSFSGVNTEAFF. V gene TRBV7-3 combines with J gene TRBJ1-1; no clear D. CDR3 size: 14 residues. V lost 3 bases and J lost 2, with 10 bases in between. The germline CDR1 and CDR2 sequences are SGHTA and FQGTGA.

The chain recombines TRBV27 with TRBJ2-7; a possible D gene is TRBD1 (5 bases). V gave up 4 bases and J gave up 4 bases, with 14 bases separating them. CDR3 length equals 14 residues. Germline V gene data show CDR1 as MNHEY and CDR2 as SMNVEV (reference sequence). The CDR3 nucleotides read TGTGCCAGCAGTTACTATCAGGGTCCGTACGAGCAGTACTTC. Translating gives CASSYYQGPYEQYF.

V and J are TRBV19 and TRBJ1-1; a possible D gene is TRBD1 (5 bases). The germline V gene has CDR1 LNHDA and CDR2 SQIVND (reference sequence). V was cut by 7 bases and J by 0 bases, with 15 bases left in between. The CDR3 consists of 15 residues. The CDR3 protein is CASTSLGGVNTEAFF. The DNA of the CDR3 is TGTGCCAGTACCTCATTGGGGGGAGTGAACACTGAAGCTTTCTTT. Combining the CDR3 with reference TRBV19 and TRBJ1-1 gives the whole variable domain DGGITQSPKYLFRKEGQNVTLSCEQNLNHDAMYWYRQDPGQGLRLIYYSQIVNDFQKGDIAEGYSVSREKKESFPLTVTSAQKNPTAFYLCASTSLGGVNTEAFFGQGTRLTVV.

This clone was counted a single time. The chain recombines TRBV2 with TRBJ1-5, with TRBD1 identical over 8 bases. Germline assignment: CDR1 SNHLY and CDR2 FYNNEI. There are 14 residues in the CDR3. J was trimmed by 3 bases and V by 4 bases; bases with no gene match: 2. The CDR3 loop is CASSVTGVNQPQHF. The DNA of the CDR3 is TGTGCCAGCAGTGTGACAGGGGTCAATCAGCCCCAGCATTTT.

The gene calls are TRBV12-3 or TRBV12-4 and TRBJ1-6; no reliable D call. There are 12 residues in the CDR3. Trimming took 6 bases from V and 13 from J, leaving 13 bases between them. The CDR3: CASSRTASPLHF. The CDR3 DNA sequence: TGTGCCAGCAGCCGAACAGCATCTCCCCTCCACTTT.

CDR3 residues: CASSLPLGGAGEQFF. CDR3 bases: TGTGCCAGCAGTTTACCCCTTGGGGGGGCCGGTGAGCAGTTCTTC. The chain links TRBV28 to TRBJ2-1; a possible D gene is TRBD2 (7 bases). CDR1 and CDR2 from the germline V gene are MDHEN and SYDVKM. This CDR3 contains 15 residues. Trimming removed 2 bases from V and 9 bases from J, with 17 bases in between.

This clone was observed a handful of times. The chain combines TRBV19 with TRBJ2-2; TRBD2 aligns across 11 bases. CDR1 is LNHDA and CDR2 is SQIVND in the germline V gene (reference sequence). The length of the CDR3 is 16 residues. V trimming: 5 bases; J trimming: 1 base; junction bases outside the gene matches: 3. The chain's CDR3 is CASSPGLAGNTGELFF. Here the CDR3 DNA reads TGTGCCAGTAGTCCCGGACTAGCGGGGAACACCGGGGAGCTGTTTTTT. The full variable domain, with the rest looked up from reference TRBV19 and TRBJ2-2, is DGGITQSPKYLFRKEGQNVTLSCEQNLNHDAMYWYRQDPGQGLRLIYYSQIVNDFQKGDIAEGYSVSREKKESFPLTVTSAQKNPTAFYLCASSPGLAGNTGELFFGEGSRLTVL.

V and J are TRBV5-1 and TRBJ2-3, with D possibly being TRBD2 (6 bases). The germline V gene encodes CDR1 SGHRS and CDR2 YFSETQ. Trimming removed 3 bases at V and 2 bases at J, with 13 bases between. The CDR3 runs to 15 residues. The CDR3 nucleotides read TGCGCCAGCAGCTATGGGGGGATCAACACAGATACGCAGTATTTT. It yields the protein CASSYGGINTDTQYF.

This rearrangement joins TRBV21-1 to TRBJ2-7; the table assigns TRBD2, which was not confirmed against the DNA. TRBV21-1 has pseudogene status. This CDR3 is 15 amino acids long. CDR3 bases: TGTGCCAGCAGCCCGTGGACTAGCTCTTTATACGAGCAGTACTTC. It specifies CASSPWTSSLYEQYF.

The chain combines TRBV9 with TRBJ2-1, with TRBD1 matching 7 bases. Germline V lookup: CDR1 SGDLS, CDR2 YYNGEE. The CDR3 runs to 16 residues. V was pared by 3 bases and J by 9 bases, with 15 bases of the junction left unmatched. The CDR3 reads CASSGPTPTGSTEQFF. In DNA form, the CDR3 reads TGTGCCAGCAGCGGCCCCACCCCGACAGGGTCCACTGAGCAGTTCTTC.

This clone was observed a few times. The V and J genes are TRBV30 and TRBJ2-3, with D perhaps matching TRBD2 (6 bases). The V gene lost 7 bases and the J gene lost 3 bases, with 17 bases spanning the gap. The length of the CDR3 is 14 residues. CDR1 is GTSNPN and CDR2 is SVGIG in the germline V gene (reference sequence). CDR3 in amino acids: CAFKLGGRTDTQYF. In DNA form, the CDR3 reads TGTGCCTTTAAATTGGGGGGTCGGACAGATACGCAGTATTTT.

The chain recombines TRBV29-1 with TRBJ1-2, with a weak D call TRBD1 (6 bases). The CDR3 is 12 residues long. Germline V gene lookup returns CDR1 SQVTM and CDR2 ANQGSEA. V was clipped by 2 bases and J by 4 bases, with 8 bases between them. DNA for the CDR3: TGCAGCGTTGAAACGGACAGCTATGGCTACACCTTC. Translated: CSVETDSYGYTF.

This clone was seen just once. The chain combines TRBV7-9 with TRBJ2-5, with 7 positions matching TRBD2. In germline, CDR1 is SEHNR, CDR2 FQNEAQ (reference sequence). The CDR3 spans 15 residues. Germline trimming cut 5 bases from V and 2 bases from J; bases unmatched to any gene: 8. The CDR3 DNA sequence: TGTGCCAGCAGCCCGGGGACTATCCCACAAGAGACCCAGTACTTC. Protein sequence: CASSPGTIPQETQYF.